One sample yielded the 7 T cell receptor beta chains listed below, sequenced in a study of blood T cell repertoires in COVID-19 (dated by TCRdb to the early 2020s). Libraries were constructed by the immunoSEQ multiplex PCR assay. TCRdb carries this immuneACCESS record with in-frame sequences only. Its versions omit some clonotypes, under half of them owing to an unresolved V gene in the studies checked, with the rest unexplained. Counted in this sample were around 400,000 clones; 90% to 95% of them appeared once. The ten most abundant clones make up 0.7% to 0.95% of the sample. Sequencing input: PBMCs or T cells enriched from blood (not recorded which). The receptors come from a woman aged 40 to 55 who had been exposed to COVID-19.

This CDR3 is CASSSSRGSYGYTF. The CDR3 DNA follows: TGTGCCAGCAGCTCATCAAGGGGGTCCTATGGCTACACCTTC. This chain connects TRBV11-2 to TRBJ1-2, with D maybe TRBD1 (6 bases). This CDR3 has 14 amino acids. The germline V and J ends were trimmed by 4 bases and 4 bases, with 13 bases remaining between them. Germline V gives CDR1 SGHAT, CDR2 FQNNGV.

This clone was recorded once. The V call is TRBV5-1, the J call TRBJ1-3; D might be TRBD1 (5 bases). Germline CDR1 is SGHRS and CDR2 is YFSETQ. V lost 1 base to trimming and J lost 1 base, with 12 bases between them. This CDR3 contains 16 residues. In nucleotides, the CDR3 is TGCGCCAGCAGCTTGACGGCAGGGTCATCTGGAAACACCATATATTTT. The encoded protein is CASSLTAGSSGNTIYF.

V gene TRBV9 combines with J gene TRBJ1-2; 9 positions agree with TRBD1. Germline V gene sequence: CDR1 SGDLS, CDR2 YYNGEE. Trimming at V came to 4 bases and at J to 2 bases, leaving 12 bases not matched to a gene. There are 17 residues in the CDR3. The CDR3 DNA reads TGTGCCAGCAGCCCTAATAGTCCCGGGACAGGGAACTATGGCTACACCTTC. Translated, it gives CASSPNSPGTGNYGYTF.

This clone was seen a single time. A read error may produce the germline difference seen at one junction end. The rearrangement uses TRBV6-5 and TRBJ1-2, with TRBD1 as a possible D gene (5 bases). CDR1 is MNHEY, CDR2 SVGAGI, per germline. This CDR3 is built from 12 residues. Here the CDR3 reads CASRTPGGTADF. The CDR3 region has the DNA TGTGCCAGCAGGACGCCGGGGGGTACGGCCGACTTC.

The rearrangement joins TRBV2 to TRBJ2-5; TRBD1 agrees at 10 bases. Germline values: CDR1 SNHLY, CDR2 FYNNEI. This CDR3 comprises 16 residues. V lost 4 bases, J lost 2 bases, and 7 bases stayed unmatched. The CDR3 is CASSGGRDRGQETQYF. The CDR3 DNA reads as TGTGCCAGCAGTGGCGGAAGGGACAGGGGACAAGAGACCCAGTACTTC.

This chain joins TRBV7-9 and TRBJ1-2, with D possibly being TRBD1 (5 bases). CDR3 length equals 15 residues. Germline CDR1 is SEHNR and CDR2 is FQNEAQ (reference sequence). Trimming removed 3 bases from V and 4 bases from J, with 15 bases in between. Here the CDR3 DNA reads TGTGCCAGCAGCTTGGGAGGGGCTGGGGGCTATGGCTACACCTTC. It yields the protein CASSLGGAGGYGYTF.

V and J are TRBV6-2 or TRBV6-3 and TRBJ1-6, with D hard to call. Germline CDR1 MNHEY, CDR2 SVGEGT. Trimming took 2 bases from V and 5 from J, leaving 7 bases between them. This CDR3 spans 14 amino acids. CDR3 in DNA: TGTGCCAGCAGTTACAAGCCGGATAATTCACCCCTCCACTTT. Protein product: CASSYKPDNSPLHF.